These T cell receptor beta chains were read from a single sample in a study of T cells in localized non-small cell lung cancer. Only in-frame clones appear in the TCRdb table, and some are missing; sequencing was by immunoSEQ multiplex PCR. Altogether under 55,000 clones are present, around 81% being singletons, with the ten largest covering about 4.7%. The sequenced sample was PBMCs, obtained before any cancer treatment. These receptors came from a woman aged 35 to 75 with stage II lung adenocarcinoma. CDR3s include the opening cysteine and the closing phenylalanine or tryptophan. Fields, in order: D gene, V gene, J gene, clone size, CDR3 length, CDR3 protein, CDR3 DNA. A D gene is named only where the DNA matches it firmly. Clone size is stated in some rows and not others, as once, few, many or a class when expanded.

.,TRBV19,TRBJ1-2,.,16,CASSTGGTIANYGYTF,TGTGCCAGTAGTACCGGTGGTACCATAGCTAACTATGGCTACACCTTC
.,TRBV9,TRBJ1-2,.,14,CASSVAQRGYGYTF,TGTGCCAGCAGCGTAGCCCAACGCGGCTATGGCTACACCTTC
.,TRBV11-2,TRBJ1-1,.,17,CASSLGIYAASNTEAFF,TGTGCCAGCAGCTTAGGGATCTATGCAGCTTCAAACACTGAAGCTTTCTTT
TRBD2,TRBV7-6,TRBJ2-5,once,17,CASSPKPLTSGDETQYF,TGTGCCAGCAGCCCAAAGCCCCTGACTAGCGGGGATGAGACCCAGTACTTC
.,TRBV9,TRBJ1-2,.,14,CASSVGGGDYGYTF,TGTGCCAGCAGCGTAGGGGGTGGAGACTATGGCTACACCTTC
.,TRBV19,TRBJ1-1,.,14,CASSIGQGHTEAFF,TGTGCCAGTAGTATAGGGCAGGGCCACACTGAAGCTTTCTTT
.,TRBV15,TRBJ1-5,.,16,CATSRVEGAWGQPQHF,TGTGCCACCAGCAGAGTTGAAGGGGCGTGGGGTCAGCCCCAGCATTTT
TRBD1,TRBV4-3,TRBJ2-3,few,17,CASSQESTGGLTDTQYF,TGCGCCAGCAGCCAAGAATCGACAGGGGGTCTCACAGATACGCAGTATTTT
.,TRBV5-1,TRBJ2-2,.,15,CASSLVLQNTGELFF,TGCGCCAGCAGCTTGGTTCTACAGAACACCGGGGAGCTGTTTTTT
TRBD1,TRBV5-1,TRBJ1-2,.,12,CASSVNRGGYTF,TGCGCCAGCAGCGTCAACAGGGGTGGCTACACCTTC
.,TRBV9,TRBJ2-2,.,13,CASSEGNTGELFF,TGTGCCAGCAGCGAGGGTAACACCGGGGAGCTGTTTTTT
.,TRBV19,TRBJ2-7,.,13,CASSLDSTYEQYF,TGTGCCAGTAGCCTGGACAGCACCTACGAGCAGTACTTC
.,TRBV29-1,TRBJ1-6,.,13,CSVLTGYNSPLHF,TGCAGCGTTTTGACAGGTTATAATTCACCCCTCCACTTT
.,TRBV7-3,TRBJ1-1,.,14,CASSLQGVNTEAFF,TGTGCCAGCAGCTTACAGGGAGTGAACACTGAAGCTTTCTTT
.,TRBV4-3,TRBJ2-7,.,15,CASSQDRVGTYEQYF,TGCGCCAGCAGCCAAGACAGGGTAGGAACCTACGAGCAGTACTTC
.,TRBV30,TRBJ2-3,.,10,CALGGGTQYF,TGTGCCTTAGGGGGGGGCACGCAGTATTTT
TRBD1,TRBV18,TRBJ2-7,.,17,CASSPRSGQGSLYEQYF,TGTGCCAGCTCACCGCGCTCGGGACAGGGAAGTTTATACGAGCAGTACTTC
TRBD1,TRBV19,TRBJ1-1,.,16,CASSFTGTGFRTEAFF,TGTGCCAGTAGTTTCACCGGGACAGGGTTTAGGACTGAAGCTTTCTTT
.,TRBV6-6,TRBJ2-7,once,12,CASFNVGHEQYF,TGTGCCAGCTTCAACGTGGGTCACGAGCAGTACTTC
.,TRBV12-5,TRBJ1-6,.,13,CASGLTTDSPLHF,TGTGCTAGTGGTTTGACAACCGATTCACCCCTCCACTTT
.,TRBV9,TRBJ1-1,.,14,CASSVVKEDTEAFF,TGTGCCAGCAGCGTAGTAAAAGAGGACACTGAAGCTTTCTTT
.,TRBV9,TRBJ2-1,.,14,CASSVENGGNEQFF,TGTGCCAGCAGCGTAGAAAACGGGGGCAATGAGCAGTTCTTC
.,TRBV7-9,TRBJ2-5,few,15,CASSLVYRGGETQYF,TGTGCCAGCAGCTTAGTGTACAGGGGGGGAGAGACCCAGTACTTC
.,TRBV11-1,TRBJ1-1,few,13,CASSKEGYTEAFF,TGTGCCAGCTCCAAGGAAGGGTACACTGAAGCTTTCTTT
.,TRBV6-5,TRBJ2-7,medium-sized,11,CASSAGYEQYF,TGTGCCAGCAGTGCAGGTTACGAGCAGTACTTC
.,TRBV6-5,TRBJ2-1,.,12,CASSYHVGEQFF,TGTGCCAGCAGTTACCACGTCGGTGAGCAGTTCTTC
TRBD1,TRBV18,TRBJ2-7,few,15,CASSPSRDRESEQYF,TGTGCCAGCTCACCTTCCCGGGACAGGGAGTCCGAGCAGTACTTC
TRBD1,TRBV28,TRBJ2-4,.,19,CASSPTPGQGLLAKNIQYF,TGTGCCAGCAGTCCTACCCCGGGACAGGGCCTCCTAGCCAAAAACATTCAGTACTTC
.,TRBV29-1,TRBJ2-3,.,13,CSVAQGSQDTQYF,TGCAGCGTTGCCCAGGGCTCCCAAGATACGCAGTATTTT
.,TRBV29-1,TRBJ1-2,.,13,CSVFRGTNYGYTF,TGCAGCGTCTTCAGGGGAACTAACTATGGCTACACCTTC
TRBD1,TRBV4-1,TRBJ1-5,.,13,CASGTGINQPQHF,TGCGCCAGCGGGACAGGGATTAATCAGCCCCAGCATTTT
TRBD2,TRBV7-9,TRBJ2-5,.,14,CASSLVAGGETQYF,TGTGCCAGCAGCTTAGTAGCGGGGGGGGAGACCCAGTACTTC
.,TRBV18,TRBJ1-4,.,13,CASSPELNEELFF,TGTGCCAGCTCACCGGAGCTGAATGAAGAACTGTTTTTT
.,TRBV10-3,TRBJ1-5,once,12,CAISAVDQPQHF,TGTGCCATCAGTGCGGTTGATCAGCCCCAGCATTTT
.,TRBV9,TRBJ1-6,few,13,CASSVGGNSPLHF,TGTGCCAGCAGCGTAGGAGGGAATTCACCCCTCCACTTT
TRBD2,TRBV7-8,TRBJ2-1,.,16,CASSSRGGKSYNEQFF,TGTGCCAGCAGCTCGCGGGGGGGAAAGTCCTACAATGAGCAGTTCTTC
.,TRBV5-3,TRBJ2-1,.,13,CARSLGRNNEQFF,TGTGCCAGAAGCCTGGGACGCAACAATGAGCAGTTCTTC
.,TRBV5-1,TRBJ1-2,many,13,CASSLEYGSGYTF,TGCGCCAGCAGCTTGGAATATGGTTCTGGCTACACCTTC
.,TRBV30,TRBJ2-7,.,13,CAHAGQGRGEQYF,TGTGCCCATGCGGGGCAGGGCAGAGGCGAGCAGTACTTC
.,TRBV4-2,TRBJ1-5,.,15,CASSQQGNSNQPQHF,TGTGCCAGCAGCCAACAGGGAAATAGCAATCAGCCCCAGCATTTT
.,TRBV7-9,TRBJ1-1,.,13,CASSRDINTEAFF,TGTGCCAGCAGCCGAGACATAAACACTGAAGCTTTCTTT
.,TRBV18,TRBJ1-2,.,18,CASSPPIGRPSDNYGYTF,TGTGCCAGCTCACCACCGATCGGCAGGCCGTCAGACAACTATGGCTACACCTTC
.,TRBV28,TRBJ1-5,.,17,CASSLPAGLGGNQPQHF,TGTGCCAGCAGTTTACCCGCAGGGTTGGGGGGCAATCAGCCCCAGCATTTT
TRBD1,TRBV7-2,TRBJ1-2,once,15,CASSSRGGDRPGYTF,TGTGCCAGCAGCTCCCGGGGGGGGGACAGGCCTGGCTACACCTTC
TRBD1,TRBV7-2,TRBJ2-5,.,14,CASTLGGRRETQYF,TGTGCCAGCACGCTAGGGGGCAGGAGGGAGACCCAGTACTTC
.,TRBV5-1,TRBJ2-1,.,14,CASSSGDSYNEQFF,TGCGCCAGCAGCTCGGGGGACTCCTACAATGAGCAGTTCTTC
TRBD1,TRBV13,TRBJ1-5,.,12,CASGTGDQPQHF,TGTGCCAGCGGGACAGGGGATCAGCCCCAGCATTTT
.,TRBV5-1,TRBJ2-3,.,15,CASSGNSVSTDTQYF,TGCGCCAGCAGCGGGAACTCAGTCAGCACAGATACGCAGTATTTT
TRBD1,TRBV5-1,TRBJ1-1,.,14,CASSLGQGGTEAFF,TGCGCCAGCAGCTTGGGACAGGGAGGAACTGAAGCTTTCTTT
.,TRBV10-1,TRBJ2-7,.,13,CASPGTRPYEQYF,TGCGCCAGCCCGGGGACAAGGCCCTACGAGCAGTACTTC